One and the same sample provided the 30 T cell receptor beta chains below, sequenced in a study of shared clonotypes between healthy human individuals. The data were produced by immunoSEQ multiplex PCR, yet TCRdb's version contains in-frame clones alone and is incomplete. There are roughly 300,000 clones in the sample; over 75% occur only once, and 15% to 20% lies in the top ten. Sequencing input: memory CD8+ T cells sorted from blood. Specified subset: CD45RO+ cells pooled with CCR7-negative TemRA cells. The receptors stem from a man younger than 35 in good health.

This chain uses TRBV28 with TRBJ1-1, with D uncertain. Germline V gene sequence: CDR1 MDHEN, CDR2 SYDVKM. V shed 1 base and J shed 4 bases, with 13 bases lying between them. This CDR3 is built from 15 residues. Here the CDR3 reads CASSLSRSGSTEAFF. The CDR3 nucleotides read TGTGCCAGCAGTTTATCCCGCAGCGGGAGCACTGAAGCTTTCTTT.

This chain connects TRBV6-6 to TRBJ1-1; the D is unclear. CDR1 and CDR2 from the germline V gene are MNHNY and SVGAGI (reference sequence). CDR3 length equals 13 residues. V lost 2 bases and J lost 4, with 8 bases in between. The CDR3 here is CASSYRFLTEAFF. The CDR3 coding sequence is TGTGCCAGCAGTTACAGGTTTCTCACTGAAGCTTTCTTT.

The CDR3 loop is CASSHLRNRGPNEQYF. Written as DNA, the CDR3 is TGTGCCAGCAGCCACCTTAGAAACAGGGGGCCCAACGAGCAGTACTTC. The chain employs TRBV14 and TRBJ2-7; 9 bases are a match to TRBD1. The length of the CDR3 is 16 residues. V dropped 3 bases and J dropped 5; count of bases not matched to a gene: 11. CDR1 is SGHDN and CDR2 is FVKESK in the germline V gene.

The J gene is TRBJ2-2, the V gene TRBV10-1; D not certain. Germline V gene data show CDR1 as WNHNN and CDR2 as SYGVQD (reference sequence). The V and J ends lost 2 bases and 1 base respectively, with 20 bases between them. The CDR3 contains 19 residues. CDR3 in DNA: TGCGCCAGCAGTGAGAAACCTTGGACCGGTTATGTGAACACCGGGGAGCTGTTTTTT. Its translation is CASSEKPWTGYVNTGELFF.

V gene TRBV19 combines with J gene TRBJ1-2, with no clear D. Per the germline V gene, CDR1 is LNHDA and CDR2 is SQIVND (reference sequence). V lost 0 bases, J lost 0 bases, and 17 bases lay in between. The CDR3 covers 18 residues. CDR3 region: CASSIDLMRESANYGYTF. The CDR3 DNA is TGTGCCAGTAGTATAGATCTGATGCGGGAGTCGGCTAACTATGGCTACACCTTC.

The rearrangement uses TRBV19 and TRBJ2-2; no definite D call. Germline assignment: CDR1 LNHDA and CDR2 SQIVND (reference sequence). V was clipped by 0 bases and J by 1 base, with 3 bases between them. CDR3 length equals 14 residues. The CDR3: CASSIEWNTGELFF. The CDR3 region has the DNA TGTGCCAGTAGTATAGAATGGAACACCGGGGAGCTGTTTTTT.

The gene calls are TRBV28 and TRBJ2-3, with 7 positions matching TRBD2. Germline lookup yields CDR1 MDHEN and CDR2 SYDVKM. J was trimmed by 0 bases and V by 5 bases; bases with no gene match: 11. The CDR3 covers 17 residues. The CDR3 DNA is TGTGCCAGCAGTCCCCTGGGGGGGTTTTCTAGCACAGATACGCAGTATTTT. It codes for CASSPLGGFSSTDTQYF.

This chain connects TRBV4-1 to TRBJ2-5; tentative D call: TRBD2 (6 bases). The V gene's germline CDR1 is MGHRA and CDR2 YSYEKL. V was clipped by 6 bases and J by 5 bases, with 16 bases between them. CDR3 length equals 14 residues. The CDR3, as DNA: TGCGCCAGCAGTCCCAGACTAGGCGCGGAGACCCAGTACTTC. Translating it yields CASSPRLGAETQYF.

The CDR3 region has the DNA TGTGCCAGCAGTCCCGGTGGGGGCGCGGGCACCGGGGAGCTGTTTTTT. Its translation: CASSPGGGAGTGELFF. The V call is TRBV27, the J call TRBJ2-2; TRBD1 might be the D (6 bases). CDR1 and CDR2 (germline): MNHEY, SMNVEV (reference sequence). The CDR3 extends over 16 amino acids. V shed 5 bases and J shed 4 bases, with 17 bases lying between them.

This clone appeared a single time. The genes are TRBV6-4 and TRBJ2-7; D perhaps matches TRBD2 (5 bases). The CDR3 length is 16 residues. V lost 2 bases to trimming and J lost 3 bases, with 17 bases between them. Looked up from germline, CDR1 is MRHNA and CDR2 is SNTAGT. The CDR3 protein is CASSDGEREKDYEQYF. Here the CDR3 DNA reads TGTGCCAGCAGTGACGGGGAGAGGGAGAAGGACTACGAGCAGTACTTC.

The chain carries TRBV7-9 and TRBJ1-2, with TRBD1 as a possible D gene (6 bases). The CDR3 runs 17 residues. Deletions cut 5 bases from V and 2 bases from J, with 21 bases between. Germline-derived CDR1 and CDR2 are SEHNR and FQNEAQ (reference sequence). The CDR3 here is CASSLDPGAALNYGYTF. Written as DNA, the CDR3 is TGTGCCAGCAGCCTCGACCCGGGGGCGGCCTTAAACTATGGCTACACCTTC.

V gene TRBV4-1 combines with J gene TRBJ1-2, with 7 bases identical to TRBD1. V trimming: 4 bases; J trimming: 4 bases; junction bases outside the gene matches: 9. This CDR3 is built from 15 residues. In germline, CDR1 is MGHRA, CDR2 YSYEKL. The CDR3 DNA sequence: TGCGCCAGCAGCCTCCCCGGGACAGACATCTATGGCTACACCTTC. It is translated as CASSLPGTDIYGYTF.

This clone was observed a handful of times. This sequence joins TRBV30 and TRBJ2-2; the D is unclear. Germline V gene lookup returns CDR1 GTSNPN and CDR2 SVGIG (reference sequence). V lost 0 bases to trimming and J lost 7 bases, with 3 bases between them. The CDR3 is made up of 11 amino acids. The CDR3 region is CAWSVGGELFF. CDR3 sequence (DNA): TGTGCCTGGAGTGTAGGCGGGGAGCTGTTTTTT.

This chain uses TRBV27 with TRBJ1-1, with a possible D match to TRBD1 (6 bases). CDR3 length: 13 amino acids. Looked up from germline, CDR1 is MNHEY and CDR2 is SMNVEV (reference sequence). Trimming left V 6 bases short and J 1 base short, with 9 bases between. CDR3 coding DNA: TGTGCCAGCAGATTACAGGGGAACACTGAAGCTTTCTTT. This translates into CASRLQGNTEAFF.

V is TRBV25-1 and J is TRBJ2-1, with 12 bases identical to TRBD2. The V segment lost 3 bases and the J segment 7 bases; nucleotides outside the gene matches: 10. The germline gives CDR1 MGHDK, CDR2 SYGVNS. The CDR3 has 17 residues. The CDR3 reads CASSDTRLAGVFNEQFF. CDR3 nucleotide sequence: TGTGCCAGCAGTGACACTAGACTAGCGGGAGTTTTTAATGAGCAGTTCTTC. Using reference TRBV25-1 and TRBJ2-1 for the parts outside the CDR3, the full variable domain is EADIYQTPRYLVIGTGKKITLECSQTMGHDKMYWYQQDPGMELHLIHYSYGVNSTEKGDLSSESTVSRIRTEHFPLTLESARPSHTSQYLCASSDTRLAGVFNEQFFGPGTRLTVL.

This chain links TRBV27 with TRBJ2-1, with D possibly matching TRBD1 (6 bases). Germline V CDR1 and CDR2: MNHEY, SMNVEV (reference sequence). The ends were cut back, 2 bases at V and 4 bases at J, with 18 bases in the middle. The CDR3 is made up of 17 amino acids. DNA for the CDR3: TGTGCCAGCAGTTTACAGGGGAACAGGGATTTTTACAATGAGCAGTTCTTC. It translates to CASSLQGNRDFYNEQFF.

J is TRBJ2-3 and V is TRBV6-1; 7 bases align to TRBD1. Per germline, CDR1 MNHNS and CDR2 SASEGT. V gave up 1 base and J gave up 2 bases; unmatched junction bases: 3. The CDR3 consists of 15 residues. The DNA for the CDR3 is TGTGCCAGCAGTGAAGGGGACAGAAACACAGATACGCAGTATTTT. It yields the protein CASSEGDRNTDTQYF.

CDR3 protein: CASSQEPRLAGPNTGELFF. The DNA of the CDR3 is TGTGCCAGCAGCCAAGAGCCGCGACTAGCGGGACCGAACACCGGGGAGCTGTTTTTT. The V gene is TRBV4-2, the J gene TRBJ2-2; the match to TRBD2 covers 11 bases. The CDR3 has 19 residues. V was pared by 0 bases and J by 0 bases, with 6 bases of the junction left unmatched. Germline-derived CDR1 and CDR2 are LGHNA and YNFKEQ.

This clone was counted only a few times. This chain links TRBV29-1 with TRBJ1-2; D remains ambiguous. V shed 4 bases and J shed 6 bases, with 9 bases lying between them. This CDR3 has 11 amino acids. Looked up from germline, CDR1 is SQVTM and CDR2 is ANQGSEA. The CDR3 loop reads CSVASWDGYTF. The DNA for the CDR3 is TGCAGCGTTGCCTCTTGGGATGGCTACACCTTC.

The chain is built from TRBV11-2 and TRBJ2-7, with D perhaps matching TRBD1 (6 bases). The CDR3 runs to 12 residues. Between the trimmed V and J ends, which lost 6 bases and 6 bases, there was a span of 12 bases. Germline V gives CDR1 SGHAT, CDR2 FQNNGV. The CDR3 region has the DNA TGTGCCAGCAGGCCAGACAGGTCCGAGCAGTACTTC. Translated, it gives CASRPDRSEQYF.

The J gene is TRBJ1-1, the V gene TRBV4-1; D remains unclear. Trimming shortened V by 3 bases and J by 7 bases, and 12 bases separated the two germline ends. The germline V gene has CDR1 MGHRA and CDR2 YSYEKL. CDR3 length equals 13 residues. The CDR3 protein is CASSHLGSDEAFF. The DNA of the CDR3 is TGCGCCAGCAGCCACCTCGGGTCAGATGAAGCTTTCTTT.

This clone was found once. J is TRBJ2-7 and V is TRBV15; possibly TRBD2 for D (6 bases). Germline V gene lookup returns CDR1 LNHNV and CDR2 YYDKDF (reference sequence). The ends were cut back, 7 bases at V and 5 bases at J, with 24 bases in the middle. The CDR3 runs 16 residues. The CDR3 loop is CATKWVGDGRPHEQYF. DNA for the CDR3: TGTGCCACCAAATGGGTCGGGGACGGGAGACCCCACGAGCAGTACTTC. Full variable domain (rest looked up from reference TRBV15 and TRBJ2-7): DAMVIQNPRYQVTQFGKPVTLSCSQTLNHNVMYWYQQKSSQAPKLLFHYYDKDFNNEADTPDNFQSRRPNTSFCFLDIRSPGLGDTAMYLCATKWVGDGRPHEQYFGPGTRLTVT.

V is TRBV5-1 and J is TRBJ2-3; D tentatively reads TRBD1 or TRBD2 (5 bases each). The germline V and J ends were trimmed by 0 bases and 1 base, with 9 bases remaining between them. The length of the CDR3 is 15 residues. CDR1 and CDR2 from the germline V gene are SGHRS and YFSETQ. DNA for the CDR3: TGCGCCAGCAGCTTGGGAGGGGTTCGCACAGATACGCAGTATTTT. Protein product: CASSLGGVRTDTQYF.

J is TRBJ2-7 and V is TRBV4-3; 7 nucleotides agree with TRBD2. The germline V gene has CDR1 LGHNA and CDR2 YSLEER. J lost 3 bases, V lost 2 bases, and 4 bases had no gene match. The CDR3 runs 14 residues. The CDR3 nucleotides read TGCGCCAGCAGCCAAAGCGGGAACTACTACGAGCAGTACTTC. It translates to CASSQSGNYYEQYF.

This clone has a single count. The CDR3 coding sequence is TGTGCCAGCAGTTTCTTCTACCCCGGGACTAGCGGAGAATACGAGCAGTACTTC. The encoded protein is CASSFFYPGTSGEYEQYF. The rearrangement links TRBV28 to TRBJ2-7, with 11 bases aligning to TRBD2. The V segment lost 3 bases and the J segment 4 bases; nucleotides outside the gene matches: 14. This CDR3 comprises 18 residues. CDR1 and CDR2 from the germline V gene are MDHEN and SYDVKM.

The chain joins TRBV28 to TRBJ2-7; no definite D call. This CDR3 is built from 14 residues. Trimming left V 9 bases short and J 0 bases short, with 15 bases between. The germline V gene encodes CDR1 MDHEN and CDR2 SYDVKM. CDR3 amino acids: CASTPGLSSYEQYF. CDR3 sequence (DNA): TGTGCCAGTACCCCGGGCCTTAGCTCCTACGAGCAGTACTTC. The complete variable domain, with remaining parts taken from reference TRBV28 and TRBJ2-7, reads DVKVTQSSRYLVKRTGEKVFLECVQDMDHENMFWYRQDPGLGLRLIYFSYDVKMKEKGDIPEGYSVSREKKERFSLILESASTNQTSMYLCASTPGLSSYEQYFGPGTRLTVT.

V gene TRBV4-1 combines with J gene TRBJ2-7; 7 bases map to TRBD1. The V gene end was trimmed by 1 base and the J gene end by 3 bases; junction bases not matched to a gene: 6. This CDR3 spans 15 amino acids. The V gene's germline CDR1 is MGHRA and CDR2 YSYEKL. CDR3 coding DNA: TGCGCCAGCAGCCAAGGGTCAACAGGGGTCTACGAGCAGTACTTC. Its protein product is CASSQGSTGVYEQYF.

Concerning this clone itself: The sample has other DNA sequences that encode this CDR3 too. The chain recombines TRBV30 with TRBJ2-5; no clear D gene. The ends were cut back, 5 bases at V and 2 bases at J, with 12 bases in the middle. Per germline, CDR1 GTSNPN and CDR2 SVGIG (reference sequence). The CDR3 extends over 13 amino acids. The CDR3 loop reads CAWGWEDQETQYF. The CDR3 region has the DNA TGTGCCTGGGGGTGGGAAGATCAAGAGACCCAGTACTTC.

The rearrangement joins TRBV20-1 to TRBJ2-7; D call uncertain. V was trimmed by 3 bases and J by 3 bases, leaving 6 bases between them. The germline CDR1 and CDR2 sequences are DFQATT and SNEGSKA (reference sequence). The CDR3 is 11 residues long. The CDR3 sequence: CSASLIYEQYF. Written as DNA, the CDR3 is TGCAGTGCTAGCTTGATCTACGAGCAGTACTTC.

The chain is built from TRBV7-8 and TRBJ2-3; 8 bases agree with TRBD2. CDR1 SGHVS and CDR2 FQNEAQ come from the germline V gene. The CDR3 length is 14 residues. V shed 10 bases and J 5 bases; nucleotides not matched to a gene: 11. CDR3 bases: TGTGCCACCCTCCCGGGAGGGCCGGGAGATACGCAGTATTTT. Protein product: CATLPGGPGDTQYF.